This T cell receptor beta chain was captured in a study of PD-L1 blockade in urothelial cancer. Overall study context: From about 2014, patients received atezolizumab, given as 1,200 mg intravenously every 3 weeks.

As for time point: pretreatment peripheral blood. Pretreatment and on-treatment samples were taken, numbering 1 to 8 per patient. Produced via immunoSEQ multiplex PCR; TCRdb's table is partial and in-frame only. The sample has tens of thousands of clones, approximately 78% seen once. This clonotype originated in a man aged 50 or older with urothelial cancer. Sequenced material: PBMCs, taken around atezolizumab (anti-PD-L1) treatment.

This CDR3 is CSTDASGRVDEQFF. The CDR3 DNA reads as TGCAGCACAGACGCTAGCGGGAGGGTTGATGAGCAGTTCTTC. J is TRBJ2-1 and V is TRBV29-1; 12 bases map to TRBD2. Germline CDR1 reads SQVTM; CDR2 reads ANQGSEA. This CDR3 has 14 amino acids. Trimming removed 8 bases from V and 8 bases from J; junction bases left unmatched: 10.